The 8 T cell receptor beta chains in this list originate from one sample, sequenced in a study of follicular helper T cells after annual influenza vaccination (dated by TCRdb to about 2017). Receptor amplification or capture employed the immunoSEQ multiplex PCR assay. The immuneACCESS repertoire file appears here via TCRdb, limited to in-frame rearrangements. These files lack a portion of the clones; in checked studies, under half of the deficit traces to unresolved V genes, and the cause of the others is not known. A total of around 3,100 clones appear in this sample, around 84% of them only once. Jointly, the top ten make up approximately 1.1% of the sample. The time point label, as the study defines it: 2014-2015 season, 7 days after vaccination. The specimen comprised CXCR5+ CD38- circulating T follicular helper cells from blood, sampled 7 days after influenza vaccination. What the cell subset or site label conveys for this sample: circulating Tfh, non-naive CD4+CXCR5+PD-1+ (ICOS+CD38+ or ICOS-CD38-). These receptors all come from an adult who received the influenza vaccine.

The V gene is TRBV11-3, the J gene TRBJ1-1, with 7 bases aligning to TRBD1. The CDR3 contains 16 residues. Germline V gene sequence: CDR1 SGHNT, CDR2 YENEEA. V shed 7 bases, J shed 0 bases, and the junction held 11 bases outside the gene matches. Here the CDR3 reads CASNSRQGPLNTEAFF. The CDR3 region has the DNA TGTGCCAGCAACTCGCGACAGGGTCCTTTGAACACTGAAGCTTTCTTT.

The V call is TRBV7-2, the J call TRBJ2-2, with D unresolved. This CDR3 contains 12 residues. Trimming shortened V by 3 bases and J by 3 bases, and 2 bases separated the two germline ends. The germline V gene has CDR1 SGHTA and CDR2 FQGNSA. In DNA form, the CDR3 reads TGTGCCAGCAGCTTGTACACCGGGGAGCTGTTTTTT. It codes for CASSLYTGELFF. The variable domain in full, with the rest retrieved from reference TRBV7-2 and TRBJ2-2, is GAGVSQSPSNKVTEKGKDVELRCDPISGHTALYWYRQSLGQGLEFLIYFQGNSAPDKSGLPSDRFSAERTGGSVSTLTIQRTQQEDSAVYLCASSLYTGELFFGEGSRLTVL.

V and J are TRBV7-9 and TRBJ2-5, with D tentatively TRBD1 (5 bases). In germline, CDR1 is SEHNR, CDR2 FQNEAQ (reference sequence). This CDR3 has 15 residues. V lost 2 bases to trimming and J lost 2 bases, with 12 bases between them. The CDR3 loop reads CASSLRPRGQETQYF. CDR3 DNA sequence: TGTGCCAGCAGCTTAAGGCCTAGGGGACAAGAGACCCAGTACTTC.

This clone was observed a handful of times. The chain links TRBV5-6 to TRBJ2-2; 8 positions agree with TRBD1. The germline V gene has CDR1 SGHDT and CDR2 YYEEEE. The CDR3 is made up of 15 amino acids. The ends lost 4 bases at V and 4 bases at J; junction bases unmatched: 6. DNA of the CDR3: TGTGCCAGCAGCGTAGGAGACAGGGGCACCGGGGAGCTGTTTTTT. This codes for CASSVGDRGTGELFF. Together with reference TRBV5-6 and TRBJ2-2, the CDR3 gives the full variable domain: DAGVTQSPTHLIKTRGQQVTLRCSPKSGHDTVSWYQQALGQGPQFIFQYYEEEERQRGNFPDRFSGHQFPNYSSELNVNALLLGDSALYLCASSVGDRGTGELFFGEGSRLTVL.

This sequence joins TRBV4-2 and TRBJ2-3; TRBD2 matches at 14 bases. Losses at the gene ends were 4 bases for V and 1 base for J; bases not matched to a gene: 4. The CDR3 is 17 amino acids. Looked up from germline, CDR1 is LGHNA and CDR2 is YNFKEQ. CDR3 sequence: CASSLSTSGGGTDTQYF. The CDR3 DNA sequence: TGTGCCAGCAGCCTTTCGACTAGCGGGGGGGGCACAGATACGCAGTATTTT.

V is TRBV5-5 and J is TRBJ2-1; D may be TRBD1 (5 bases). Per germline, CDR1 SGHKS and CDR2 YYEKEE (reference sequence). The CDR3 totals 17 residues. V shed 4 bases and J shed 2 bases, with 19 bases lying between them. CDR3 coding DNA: TGTGCCAGCAGCCGGCACTGGGGCCGCCTCCCCTACAATGAGCAGTTCTTC. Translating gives CASSRHWGRLPYNEQFF.

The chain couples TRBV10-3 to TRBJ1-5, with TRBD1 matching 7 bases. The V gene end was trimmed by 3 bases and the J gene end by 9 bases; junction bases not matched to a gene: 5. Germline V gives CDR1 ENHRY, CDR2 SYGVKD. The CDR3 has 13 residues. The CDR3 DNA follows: TGTGCCATCAGTGATACAGGGGCGGGGCCCCAGCATTTT. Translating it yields CAISDTGAGPQHF.

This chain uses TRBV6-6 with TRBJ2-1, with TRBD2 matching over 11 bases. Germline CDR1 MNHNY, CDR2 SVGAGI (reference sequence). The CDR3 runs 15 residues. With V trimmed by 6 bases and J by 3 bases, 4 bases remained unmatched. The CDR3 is CASRALAGGYNEQFF. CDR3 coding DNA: TGTGCCAGCAGAGCTCTAGCGGGGGGCTACAATGAGCAGTTCTTC.